This T cell receptor beta chain is from a study of OX40 agonist ivuxolimab in advanced cancers. Study-wide background: In three patients, partial responses were observed, one with hepatocellular carcinoma and two with cutaneous melanoma.

Study-level results: Some nonresponders additionally presented with little normalized T-cell clonal expansion. Among the lowest levels of clonal expansion were found in partial responders at 0.1-3.0 mg/kg.

The CDR3 extends over 13 amino acids. Trimming took 2 bases from V and 7 from J, leaving 11 bases between them. Germline CDR1 reads MNHEY; CDR2 reads SVGAGI. Clones were read by immunoSEQ multiplex PCR, and TCRdb kept only the in-frame ones, dropping some. The repertoire has fewer than 20,000 clones, 75% to 90% of them found once; the top ten carry roughly two thirds. Turning to this clone: The antigen is undetermined.

The source is an adult with an advanced solid tumor such as melanoma, head and neck, liver or kidney cancer. The sequenced sample was CD4+ or CD8+ T cells sorted from blood, obtained in a trial of the OX40 agonist ivuxolimab. The rearrangement links TRBV6-5 to TRBJ1-1; D is unresolved. The CDR3 DNA is TGTGCCAGCAGTTACCTAGCAGCGGGTGAAGCTTTCTTT. This encodes CASSYLAAGEAFF.